The TCR beta chain described here comes from a study of blood T cells in healthy people across ages. Germline V gene lookup returns CDR1 SGDLS and CDR2 YYNGEE. This CDR3 spans 16 amino acids. Each donor's blood draw was 8.5 to 10 milliliters of peripheral blood. Whole-study results and caveats: The lack of PBMC sorting stopped any conclusive naive versus antigen-experienced comparison. Shifts in expanded clonotypes may have been confounded by donor CMV status, which was unknown.

Comment on this clonotype: The antigen is undetermined.

PCR was performed a second time for roughly 7 to 12 cycles using a sample-barcoded 5' primer and a J-beta primer mix. TCRdb processed the 5' RACE reads anew with MiXCR; each CDR3 protein has one entry. The sample has 650,000 to 1,000,000 distinct CDR3 sequences, under 40% seen once; the top ten hold 10% to 15%. Sequencing was carried out using blood. The chain carries TRBV9 and TRBJ2-1; D is undetermined. The J call may be faulty, since TRBJ2-7 better matches the DNA end. This receptor was identified in a man aged 18 to 30 in good health. CDR3 DNA: TGTGCCAGCAGCGTAAGTAGGCAGAATAGTTACAATGAGCAGTACTTC. Residues: CASSVSRQNSYNEQYF.